The entry below describes one TCR beta chain. The data originate from a study of blood T cell repertoires in COVID-19. V dropped 6 bases and J dropped 7 bases, with 18 bases sitting between them. Germline CDR1 MNHEY, CDR2 SVGAGI. The CDR3 has 14 residues. TCRdb keeps only in-frame clones here, not all; method: immunoSEQ multiplex PCR. The table has around 280,000 clones, about 88% seen once; the top ten hold roughly 12%. The V and J genes are TRBV6-5 and TRBJ1-2; possible D gene TRBD1, 5 bases. This sequence originates from a woman aged 25 to 39 with COVID-19, enrolled during active disease. The sequenced material came from peripheral blood. The CDR3 is CASSPDGGIVGYTF. CDR3 DNA sequence: TGTGCCAGCAGCCCGGACGGGGGAATAGTTGGCTACACCTTC.